The rows below give T cell receptor beta chains drawn from one sample of a study of shared clonotypes between healthy human individuals. This table comes from immunoSEQ multiplex PCR, and its TCRdb copy is limited to in-frame clones, with some not included. The sample includes some 2,000,000 clones, approximately 94% seen only once; the top ten take around 1.1%. What was sequenced was naive CD8+ T cells sorted from blood. All receptors come from a man younger than 35 in good health. The CDR3 runs from the conserved cysteine through the conserved F or W. D genes are given only for firm matches. Rows may omit the clone size; those that give it use once, few, many or a size class.

>TRBJ2-3|few|TRBV5-1|.
CASSPEPRAVPGRTDTQYF
TGCGCCAGCAGCCCGGAACCTCGGGCAGTCCCGGGCCGCACAGATACGCAGTATTTT
>TRBJ1-3|.|TRBV4-1|.
CASSQESRGFTGNTIYF
TGCGCCAGCAGCCAAGAGAGTAGGGGGTTTACTGGAAACACCATATATTTT
>TRBJ2-7|.|TRBV11-2|.
CASSSNDRAPYEQYF
TGTGCCAGCAGCTCAAACGACCGGGCTCCCTACGAGCAGTACTTC
>TRBJ2-7|few|TRBV6-5|.
CASSYGRGAYEQYF
TGTGCCAGCAGTTACGGCAGGGGGGCCTACGAGCAGTACTTC
>TRBJ2-2|.|TRBV9|.
CASSVYRESSGELFF
TGTGCCAGCAGCGTATACCGGGAGAGCTCCGGGGAGCTGTTTTTT
>TRBJ2-7|.|TRBV6-1|TRBD2
CASSEGLAGNYEQYF
TGTGCCAGCAGTGAAGGGCTAGCGGGGAACTACGAGCAGTACTTC
>TRBJ1-4|.|TRBV5-6|.
CASSLGDNEKLFF
TGTGCCAGCAGCTTAGGGGATAATGAAAAACTGTTTTTT
>TRBJ2-1|.|TRBV9|.
CASSRGGTAIYNEQFF
TGTGCCAGCAGTCGAGGCGGGACAGCCATCTACAATGAGCAGTTCTTC
>TRBJ2-1|.|TRBV11-2|.
CASSFISGEQFF
TGTGCCAGCAGCTTCATATCCGGTGAGCAGTTCTTC
>TRBJ2-7|.|TRBV27|.
CASSLMSGYGEQYF
TGTGCCAGCAGTTTAATGTCGGGGTACGGCGAGCAGTACTTC